This TCR beta chain was retrieved from a study of CD8+CD57+ T cells in acquired aplastic anemia. All patients picked for sequencing had shown, by flow cytometry, an expansion of CD8+CD57+ cells. Each patient had severe acquired aplastic anemia. TCR beta VDJ and CDR3 profiling used genomic DNA as template. From the reads, TCRdb called clonotypes with MiXCR, one entry per CDR3 protein. The data hold under 200,000 distinct CDR3 sequences, with approximately 48% observed a single time. Germline V gene lookup returns CDR1 SGHRS and CDR2 YFSETQ. The length of the CDR3 is 14 residues. Trimming shortened V by 4 bases and J by 7 bases, and 15 bases separated the two germline ends.

This TCR was recovered from a human donor with aplastic anemia. The rearrangement uses TRBV5-1 and TRBJ1-5, with no clear D. Material: sorted CD4+, CD8+, or CD8+CD57+ T cells (not recorded which) from PBMCs. CDR3 sequence: CASSPTGVVQPQHF. The CDR3 DNA sequence: TGCGCCAGCAGCCCGACTGGGGTGGTGCAGCCCCAGCATTTT.